The rows below give T cell receptor beta chains drawn from one sample of a study of vaccination effects on CD4 cells after COVID-19. These receptors are not linked to any known antigen. Some clones are missing from TCRdb's copy, which holds only in-frame ones; the method was immunoSEQ multiplex PCR. The sample lists tens of thousands of clones, 75% to 85% occurring once. Source: CD4+ T cells from PBMCs cultured with HCoV-OC43 spike peptides, taken before COVID-19 vaccination. The receptors originated from a human donor who received a COVID-19 vaccine. CDR3s include the opening cysteine and the closing phenylalanine or tryptophan. Each record gives: J gene, V gene, clone size, D gene, CDR3 protein, CDR3 DNA. D genes are given only for firm matches. Size tells how often a clone was seen (once, few, many) or the class of an expanded clone, and some rows leave it out.

J: TRBJ2-3; V: TRBV18; size: NA; D: TRBD2; CDR3: CASSRILAVSTDTQYF; DNA: TGTGCCAGCTCACGAATACTAGCGGTCAGCACAGATACGCAGTATTTT
J: TRBJ1-1; V: TRBV5-3; size: NA; D: NA; CDR3: CARSINCGRGTEAFF; DNA: TGTGCCAGAAGCATAAATTGCGGGAGGGGCACTGAAGCTTTCTTT
J: TRBJ1-1; V: TRBV5-3; size: NA; D: TRBD1; CDR3: CARSPDRGHTEAFF; DNA: TGTGCCAGAAGCCCGGACAGGGGGCACACTGAAGCTTTCTTT
J: TRBJ1-1; V: TRBV2; size: once; D: NA; CDR3: CASSDIGGGWTEAFF; DNA: TGTGCCAGCAGTGACATAGGGGGGGGATGGACTGAAGCTTTCTTT
J: TRBJ2-1; V: TRBV5-4; size: few; D: TRBD2; CDR3: CASTRGGLAGVNEQFF; DNA: TGTGCCAGCACCCGAGGGGGTCTAGCGGGGGTAAATGAGCAGTTCTTC
J: TRBJ1-2; V: TRBV7-9; size: few; D: NA; CDR3: CASSLGTGYTF; DNA: TGTGCCAGCAGCTTAGGGACTGGCTACACCTTC
J: TRBJ1-2; V: TRBV3-1/TRBV3-2; size: once; D: TRBD1; CDR3: CASSPSPTGNYGYTF; DNA: TGTGCCAGCAGCCCTTCCCCGACAGGGAACTATGGCTACACCTTC
J: TRBJ1-2; V: TRBV19; size: NA; D: NA; CDR3: CASSITGSYPAGYTF; DNA: TGTGCCAGTAGTATAACCGGCAGTTACCCCGCTGGCTACACCTTC
J: TRBJ1-2; V: TRBV7-8; size: NA; D: NA; CDR3: CASTLKAVYLGIDYGYTF; DNA: TGTGCCAGCACTCTCAAAGCCGTATATCTGGGAATTGACTATGGCTACACCTTC
J: TRBJ2-3; V: TRBV29-1; size: NA; D: TRBD2; CDR3: CSVELGLADHYTDTQYF; DNA: TGCAGCGTTGAACTTGGGCTAGCGGACCATTACACAGATACGCAGTATTTT
J: TRBJ1-3; V: TRBV5-4; size: few; D: NA; CDR3: CASSETGNTIYF; DNA: TGTGCCAGCAGCGAAACTGGAAACACCATATATTTT
J: TRBJ2-3; V: TRBV7-3; size: NA; D: NA; CDR3: CASSSLRGTQYF; DNA: TGTGCCAGCAGCTCCTTGAGGGGGACGCAGTATTTT
J: TRBJ1-5; V: TRBV19; size: NA; D: NA; CDR3: CASMWYIGGGQPQHF; DNA: TGTGCCAGTATGTGGTATATTGGGGGAGGTCAGCCCCAGCATTTT
J: TRBJ1-3; V: TRBV7-8; size: few; D: TRBD1; CDR3: CASSLATRGNGNTIYF; DNA: TGTGCCAGCAGCTTAGCCACCAGGGGGAATGGAAACACCATATATTTT
J: TRBJ2-2; V: TRBV7-8; size: NA; D: NA; CDR3: CASSYARNTGELFF; DNA: TGTGCCAGCAGCTACGCTAGGAACACCGGGGAGCTGTTTTTT
J: TRBJ2-5; V: TRBV30; size: once; D: NA; CDR3: CAWSDPRGAQETQYF; DNA: TGTGCCTGGAGTGACCCTCGAGGAGCGCAGGAGACCCAGTACTTC
J: TRBJ1-6; V: TRBV5-1; size: NA; D: TRBD1; CDR3: CASSLEGQGSSPLHF; DNA: TGCGCCAGCAGCTTGGAGGGACAGGGAAGTTCACCCCTCCACTTT
J: TRBJ1-6; V: TRBV18; size: NA; D: TRBD1; CDR3: CASSPNRGDSPLHF; DNA: TGTGCCAGCTCACCAAACAGGGGTGACTCACCCCTCCACTTT
J: TRBJ2-2; V: TRBV4-2; size: NA; D: TRBD2; CDR3: CASSGSILAGGPGGELFF; DNA: TGTGCCAGCAGCGGAAGCATCCTAGCGGGGGGCCCCGGCGGGGAGCTGTTTTTT
J: TRBJ1-6; V: TRBV7-3; size: few; D: NA; CDR3: CASSTDRNSPLHF; DNA: TGTGCCAGCAGCACTGACAGAAATTCACCCCTCCACTTT
J: TRBJ1-2; V: TRBV6-5; size: NA; D: NA; CDR3: CASSYSPTGLNYGYTF; DNA: TGTGCCAGCAGTTACTCCCCCACAGGACTTAACTATGGCTACACCTTC
J: TRBJ1-5; V: TRBV2; size: NA; D: TRBD1; CDR3: CASSRGGQGLGQPQHF; DNA: TGTGCCAGCAGTCGGGGGGGACAGGGTTTAGGGCAGCCCCAGCATTTT
J: TRBJ1-2; V: TRBV24-1; size: NA; D: TRBD1; CDR3: CATSESGTGGLGYTF; DNA: TGTGCCACCAGTGAATCCGGGACAGGGGGCCTGGGCTACACCTTC
J: TRBJ2-6; V: TRBV5-1; size: NA; D: NA; CDR3: CASSLAVGVTFSGANVLTF; DNA: TGCGCCAGCAGCTTGGCCGTTGGGGTTACCTTCTCTGGGGCCAACGTCCTGACTTTC
J: TRBJ2-2; V: TRBV28; size: NA; D: NA; CDR3: CASSLYGRGPNTGELFF; DNA: TGTGCCAGCAGTTTATACGGCAGGGGCCCGAACACCGGGGAGCTGTTTTTT
J: TRBJ2-2; V: TRBV30; size: once; D: TRBD2; CDR3: CAWTSGGPGELFF; DNA: TGTGCCTGGACTAGCGGGGGGCCAGGGGAGCTGTTTTTT
J: TRBJ1-1; V: TRBV7-3; size: NA; D: NA; CDR3: CASSLSGGGTEAFF; DNA: TGTGCCAGCAGCCTCTCGGGGGGGGGCACTGAAGCTTTCTTT
J: TRBJ2-1; V: TRBV30; size: NA; D: TRBD2; CDR3: CAWNRDRGTSGALYNEQFF; DNA: TGTGCCTGGAACCGGGACAGGGGGACTAGCGGGGCCTTATACAATGAGCAGTTCTTC
J: TRBJ1-2; V: TRBV6-2/TRBV6-3; size: NA; D: NA; CDR3: CASSGSWYGYTF; DNA: TGTGCCAGCAGCGGCTCCTGGTATGGCTACACCTTC
J: TRBJ2-3; V: TRBV19; size: NA; D: NA; CDR3: CASRDAGTRDTQYF; DNA: TGTGCCAGTAGGGACGCAGGGACCCGAGATACGCAGTATTTT
J: TRBJ2-2; V: TRBV19; size: NA; D: TRBD1; CDR3: CASSIRQGRTGELFF; DNA: TGTGCCAGTAGTATCCGACAGGGCCGCACCGGGGAGCTGTTTTTT
J: TRBJ1-1; V: TRBV6-5; size: NA; D: TRBD1; CDR3: CASRKGAGTEAFF; DNA: TGTGCCAGCAGAAAGGGGGCCGGCACTGAAGCTTTCTTT
J: TRBJ1-2; V: TRBV12-3/TRBV12-4; size: NA; D: NA; CDR3: CASRSRGDGYTF; DNA: TGTGCCAGCAGAAGTAGGGGTGATGGCTACACCTTC
J: TRBJ2-3; V: TRBV10-2; size: NA; D: NA; CDR3: CASSELSDTQYF; DNA: TGCGCCAGCAGTGAGCTTTCAGATACGCAGTATTTT
J: TRBJ2-2; V: TRBV12-3/TRBV12-4; size: NA; D: NA; CDR3: CAIQRARTGELFF; DNA: TGTGCCATTCAACGGGCACGCACCGGGGAGCTGTTTTTT